The 8 T cell receptor beta chains below all came from one sample that was sequenced in a study of cytomegalovirus exposure and HLA in healthy donors. The protocol was immunoSEQ multiplex PCR, while the TCRdb copy is restricted to in-frame clones and leaves out a portion. Here the sample spans 100,000 to 150,000 clones, 90% to 97% being singletons. Material: PBMCs. These receptors all come from a man younger than 30 in good health and CMV-seronegative.

The chain has TRBV28 and TRBJ2-7; TRBD1 might be the D (5 bases). Germline V gene lookup returns CDR1 MDHEN and CDR2 SYDVKM. V dropped 4 bases and J dropped 5 bases, with 15 bases sitting between them. The CDR3 contains 14 residues. CDR3 nucleotide sequence: TGTGCCAGCAGTTCTCCCGACAGTCAAGACGAGCAGTACTTC. Amino acid sequence: CASSSPDSQDEQYF. Using reference TRBV28 and TRBJ2-7 for the parts outside the CDR3, the full variable domain is DVKVTQSSRYLVKRTGEKVFLECVQDMDHENMFWYRQDPGLGLRLIYFSYDVKMKEKGDIPEGYSVSREKKERFSLILESASTNQTSMYLCASSSPDSQDEQYFGPGTRLTVT.

The J gene is TRBJ1-1, the V gene TRBV19; TRBD1 is a possible D gene (6 bases). This CDR3 has 15 amino acids. Germline V CDR1 and CDR2: LNHDA, SQIVND (reference sequence). V shed 6 bases and J shed 0 bases, with 14 bases lying between them. The CDR3 DNA is TGTGCCAGTAGCACCTTGGACAGACTGAACACTGAAGCTTTCTTT. It yields the protein CASSTLDRLNTEAFF.

The J gene is TRBJ1-1, the V gene TRBV11-2; 9 bases fit TRBD1. The CDR3 loop spans 14 amino acids. Germline V gene lookup returns CDR1 SGHAT and CDR2 FQNNGV. The V segment lost 6 bases and the J segment 7 bases; nucleotides outside the gene matches: 9. The CDR3 is CASRGTGMQSEAFF. The CDR3 region has the DNA TGTGCCAGCAGGGGGACAGGGATGCAAAGTGAAGCTTTCTTT. The variable domain in full, completed from reference TRBV11-2 and TRBJ1-1, reads EAGVAQSPRYKIIEKRQSVAFWCNPISGHATLYWYQQILGQGPKLLIQFQNNGVVDDSQLPKDRFSAERLKGVDSTLKIQPAKLEDSAVYLCASRGTGMQSEAFFGQGTRLTVV.

This chain connects TRBV20-1 to TRBJ1-2; 8 bases line up with TRBD1. There are 11 residues in the CDR3. Looked up from germline, CDR1 is DFQATT and CDR2 is SNEGSKA (reference sequence). This CDR3 is CHPGTGYGYTF. For the CDR3, the DNA is TGCCATCCGGGGACAGGATATGGCTACACCTTC.

The chain carries TRBV6-5 and TRBJ1-5; D possibly corresponds to TRBD1 (5 bases). V lost 4 bases and J lost 5, with 12 bases in between. The CDR3 spans 14 residues. Germline CDR1 MNHEY, CDR2 SVGAGI. The chain's CDR3 is CASSSIARDQPQHF. CDR3 bases: TGTGCCAGCAGTTCCATAGCCAGGGATCAGCCCCAGCATTTT.

This rearrangement joins TRBV30 to TRBJ1-5, with D perhaps TRBD1 (6 bases). The CDR3 consists of 14 residues. Trimming pared 3 bases from V and 6 bases from J, leaving 15 bases between. The germline V gene has CDR1 GTSNPN and CDR2 SVGIG (reference sequence). The CDR3 region has the DNA TGTGCCTGGAGCGGGGGGCAGAGAGGTCAGCCCCAGCATTTT. It codes for CAWSGGQRGQPQHF.

The CDR3 region is CASSLVGQGTDTQYF. CDR3 nucleotide sequence: TGTGCCAGCAGTTTAGTTGGACAGGGGACAGATACGCAGTATTTT. J is TRBJ2-3 and V is TRBV27, with TRBD1 identical over 9 bases. Germline CDR1 MNHEY, CDR2 SMNVEV (reference sequence). V dropped 2 bases and J dropped 3; count of bases not matched to a gene: 3. This CDR3 has 15 residues.

The V gene is TRBV28, the J gene TRBJ2-1, with D tentatively TRBD1 (5 bases). CDR1 is MDHEN and CDR2 is SYDVKM in the germline V gene. This CDR3 region has 19 residues. V lost 4 bases and J 7 bases, leaving 29 bases between the germline ends. The CDR3 sequence is CASSSDRALKGRYSNEQFF. The CDR3 DNA is TGTGCCAGCAGTTCCGACAGAGCACTGAAGGGGCGGTACTCTAATGAGCAGTTCTTC.